This paragraph covers one T cell receptor beta chain sequence. In the study's own analysis: From reference gene primer amplification, estimates of nucleated cell counts were derived. Profiled with immunoSEQ multiplex PCR; TCRdb holds only in-frame clones, not every one. V and J calls and clone size are copied from that table; D and trimming were computed from the DNA. Of fewer than 150,000 clones in the sample, 80% to 90% were seen once. The data derive from a study of blood T cell repertoires in COVID-19. Overall study: The United States, Italy and Spain provided the acute and convalescent COVID-19 samples. PBMCs, B-cell-depleted T cells, or T cells provided the cDNA or gDNA that made up the material.

CDR3 size: 15 residues. J lost 9 bases, V lost 1 base, and 10 bases had no gene match. The V gene's germline CDR1 is SGHNT and CDR2 YENEEA. This TCR came from a woman between 65 and 79 years old with acute or convalescent COVID-19. Sample: peripheral blood. The V gene is TRBV11-3, the J gene TRBJ2-7; 9 bases align to TRBD2. CDR3 loop: CASSLGLAASLGQYF. Written as DNA, the CDR3 is TGTGCCAGCAGCTTAGGACTAGCGGCCTCACTAGGGCAGTACTTC.